What follows is one T cell receptor (beta chain) and its context. The target antigen is unknown. This entry is derived from a study of post-analysis software for immune sequencing data. Across the study: Relapsing-remitting, secondary progressive and progressive-relapsing multiple sclerosis were all included among the disease courses.

Presence of unique molecular identifiers characterized the TCR beta cDNA libraries. Input amounts of roughly 0.85 to 10 million T cells were used. These gave around 500,000 cDNA molecules, so each molecule approximated one T cell. Via MiXCR, TCRdb re-called the PCR reads, giving one row per CDR3 protein. The repertoire has about 500,000 distinct CDR3 sequences, roughly 46% of them found once; the top ten carry 9.5% to 13%. With 6 bases removed from V and 0 bases from J, the gap between germline ends came to 12 bases. This CDR3 contains 14 residues. The germline gives CDR1 SEHNR, CDR2 FQNEAQ (reference sequence). Study findings and constraints: People with multiple sclerosis had a significantly lower normalized Chao1 diversity than controls did. TRBV segments more frequent in patients than in controls numbered a few and included TRBV5-6, TRBV5-1 and TRBV20-1.

The sequence derives from a girl between 10 and 17 years old with multiple sclerosis. The chain couples TRBV7-9 to TRBJ2-7, with D perhaps assigned TRBD1 or TRBD2 (5 bases each). Sequencing used blood. This chain's CDR3 is CASRLRDGSYEQYF. For the CDR3, the DNA is TGTGCCAGCAGACTACGGGACGGCTCCTACGAGCAGTACTTC.